What follows describes a single T cell receptor beta chain. The CDR3 covers 15 residues. The V end was cut by 4 bases, the J end by 1 base, with 11 bases between. The data were taken from a study of early T cells in non-severe SARS-CoV-2 infection. Individual cDNA molecules were tagged with unique molecular identifiers. A single record per CDR3 protein comes from TCRdb applying MiXCR to the 5' RACE reads. The sample lists under 90,000 distinct CDR3 sequences; 13% were seen once. The material sequenced was whole blood. This chain connects TRBV12-3 or TRBV12-4 to TRBJ2-4; no clear D gene. The TCR comes from an adult who was a healthcare worker with PCR-confirmed SARS-CoV-2 infection or an uninfected control (not recorded which). CDR3 in DNA: TGTGCCAGCAGTTCCCCGAACGGGGCCAAAAACATTCAGTACTTC. Protein product: CASSSPNGAKNIQYF.